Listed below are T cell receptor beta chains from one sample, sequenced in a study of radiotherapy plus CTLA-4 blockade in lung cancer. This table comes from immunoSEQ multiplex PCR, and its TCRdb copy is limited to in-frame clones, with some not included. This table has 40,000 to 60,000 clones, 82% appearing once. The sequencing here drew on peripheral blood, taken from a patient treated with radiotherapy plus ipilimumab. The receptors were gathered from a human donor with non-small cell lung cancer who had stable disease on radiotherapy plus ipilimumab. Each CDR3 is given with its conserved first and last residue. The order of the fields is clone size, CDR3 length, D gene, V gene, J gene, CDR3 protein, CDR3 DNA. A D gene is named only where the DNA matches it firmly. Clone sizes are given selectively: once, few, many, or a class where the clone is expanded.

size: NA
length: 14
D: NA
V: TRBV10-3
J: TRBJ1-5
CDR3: CAISESGGDQPQHF
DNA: TGTGCCATCAGTGAGTCCGGCGGGGATCAGCCCCAGCATTTT

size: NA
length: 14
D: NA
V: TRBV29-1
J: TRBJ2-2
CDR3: CSAMDGKYTGELFF
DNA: TGCAGCGCCATGGACGGGAAGTACACCGGGGAGCTGTTTTTT

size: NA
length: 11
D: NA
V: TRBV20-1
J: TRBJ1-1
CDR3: CSATGNTEAFF
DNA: TGCAGTGCTACCGGGAACACTGAAGCTTTCTTT

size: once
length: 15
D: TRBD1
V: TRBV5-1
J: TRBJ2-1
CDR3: CASSWGQGARDEQFF
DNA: TGCGCCAGCAGCTGGGGACAGGGGGCGCGGGATGAGCAGTTCTTC

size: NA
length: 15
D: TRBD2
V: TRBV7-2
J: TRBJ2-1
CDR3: CASSTGLAGFNEQFF
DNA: TGTGCCAGCAGCACAGGACTAGCGGGATTCAATGAGCAGTTCTTC

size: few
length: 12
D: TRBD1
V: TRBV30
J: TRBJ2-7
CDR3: CAWDRDPYEQYF
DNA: TGTGCCTGGGACAGGGACCCCTACGAGCAGTACTTC

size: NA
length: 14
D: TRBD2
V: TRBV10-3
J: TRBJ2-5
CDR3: CAISGASGQETQYF
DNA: TGTGCCATCAGTGGGGCTAGCGGGCAAGAGACCCAGTACTTC

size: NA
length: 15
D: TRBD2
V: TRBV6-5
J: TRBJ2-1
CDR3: CASSYTAGGPRGQFF
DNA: TGTGCCAGCAGTTACACAGCGGGAGGGCCTAGGGGGCAGTTCTTC

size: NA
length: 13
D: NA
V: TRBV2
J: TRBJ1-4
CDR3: CASRAGTNEKLFF
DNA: TGTGCCAGCAGGGCAGGAACTAATGAAAAACTGTTTTTT

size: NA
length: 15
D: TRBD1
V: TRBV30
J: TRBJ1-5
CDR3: CAWRGGQGAGQPQHF
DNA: TGTGCCTGGAGGGGCGGACAGGGGGCTGGTCAGCCCCAGCATTTT

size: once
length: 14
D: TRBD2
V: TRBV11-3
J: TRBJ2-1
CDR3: CASSFSGRANEQFF
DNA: TGTGCCAGCAGCTTTAGCGGGAGGGCCAATGAGCAGTTCTTC

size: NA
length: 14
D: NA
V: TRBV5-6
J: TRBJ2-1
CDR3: CASSLYSMGDEQFF
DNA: TGTGCCAGCAGCCTCTACAGTATGGGAGATGAGCAGTTCTTC

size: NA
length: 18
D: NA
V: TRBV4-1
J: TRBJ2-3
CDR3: CASSQRQGRGFGTDTQYF
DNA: TGCGCCAGCAGCCAAAGACAGGGGAGGGGTTTCGGCACAGATACGCAGTATTTT

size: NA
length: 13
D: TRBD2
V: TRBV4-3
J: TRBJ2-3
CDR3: CASSQEASGTQYF
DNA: TGCGCCAGCAGCCAAGAGGCTAGCGGGACGCAGTATTTT

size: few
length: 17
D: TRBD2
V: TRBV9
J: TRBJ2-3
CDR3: CASSAQFWGGQADTQYF
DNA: TGTGCCAGCAGCGCTCAATTTTGGGGAGGGCAAGCAGATACGCAGTATTTT

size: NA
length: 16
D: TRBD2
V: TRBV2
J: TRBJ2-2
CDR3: CASREGLAGGAGELFF
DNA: TGTGCCAGCAGGGAGGGACTAGCGGGAGGTGCTGGGGAGCTGTTTTTT

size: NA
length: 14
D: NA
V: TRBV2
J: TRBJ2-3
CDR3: CASITQQNTDTQYF
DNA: TGTGCCAGCATAACGCAACAAAACACAGATACGCAGTATTTT

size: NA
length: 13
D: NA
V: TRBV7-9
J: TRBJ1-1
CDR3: CASSQTVNTEAFF
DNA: TGTGCCAGCAGCCAGACAGTGAACACTGAAGCTTTCTTT

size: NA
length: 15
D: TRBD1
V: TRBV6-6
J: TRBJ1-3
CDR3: CASSPDRASGNTIYF
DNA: TGTGCCAGCAGTCCGGACAGGGCTTCTGGAAACACCATATATTTT

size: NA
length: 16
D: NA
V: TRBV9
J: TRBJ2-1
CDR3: CASSANIADSYNEQFF
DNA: TGTGCCAGCAGCGCAAATATAGCGGACTCCTACAATGAGCAGTTCTTC

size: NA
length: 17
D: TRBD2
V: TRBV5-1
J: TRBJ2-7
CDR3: CASSRVHGTSGNYEQYF
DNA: TGCGCCAGCAGCAGGGTACACGGGACTAGCGGGAACTACGAGCAGTACTTC

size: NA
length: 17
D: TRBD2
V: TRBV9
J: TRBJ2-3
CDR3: CASSVLGSGRAPDTQYF
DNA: TGTGCCAGCAGCGTACTGGGTAGCGGGAGGGCCCCAGATACGCAGTATTTT

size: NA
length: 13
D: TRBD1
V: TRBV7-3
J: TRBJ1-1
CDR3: CASSFTGGTEAFF
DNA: TGTGCCAGCAGCTTCACAGGGGGCACTGAAGCTTTCTTT

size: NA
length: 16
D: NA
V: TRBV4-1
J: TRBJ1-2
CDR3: CASSQVTSEINYGYTF
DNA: TGCGCCAGCAGCCAAGTAACGTCCGAGATTAACTATGGCTACACCTTC

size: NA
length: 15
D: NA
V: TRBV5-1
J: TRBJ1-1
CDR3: CASSLMSVSNTEAFF
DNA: TGCGCCAGCAGCTTGATGAGCGTTTCTAACACTGAAGCTTTCTTT

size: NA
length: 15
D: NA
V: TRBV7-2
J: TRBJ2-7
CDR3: CASSLGSQGPREQYF
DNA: TGTGCCAGCAGCTTGGGATCCCAGGGGCCGCGGGAGCAGTACTTC